This T cell receptor beta chain emerged from a study of CD8+ T cells in alopecia areata. Germline CDR1 SGHNT, CDR2 YYREEE (reference sequence). Between the trimmed V and J ends, which lost 4 bases and 0 bases, there was a span of 14 bases. The CDR3 is 16 amino acids. Treatment given: oral pan-JAK inhibitor, 5-10 mg twice daily. RNA extraction and reverse transcription yielded cDNA as sequencing template. The assay was immunoSEQ multiplex PCR, and TCRdb's table has in-frame clones only and misses some. The repertoire holds around 300,000 clones, roughly 60% seen once, with roughly 0.88% in the top ten. This clone was detected many times.

V usage is TRBV5-4 and J usage is TRBJ2-4; the D gene is possibly TRBD2 (6 bases). This specimen was CD4+ T cells sorted from blood, taken around week 52, from a patient treated with tofacitinib. The TCR comes from a human donor with alopecia areata. CDR3 DNA: TGTGCCAGCAGCGATCCGGGACTCGGAGCCAAAAACATTCAGTACTTC. It translates to CASSDPGLGAKNIQYF.